This T cell receptor beta chain was sequenced in a study of blood T cell repertoires in COVID-19. The CDR3 has 16 residues. The germline CDR1 and CDR2 sequences are LNHNV and YYDKDF (reference sequence). V was clipped by 0 bases and J by 2 bases; unmatched bases: 7. Libraries were prepared by immunoSEQ multiplex PCR; TCRdb keeps only in-frame clonotypes and omits some of them. The table shows tens of thousands of clones, with 85% occurring only once. The J gene is TRBJ2-7, the V gene TRBV15; 7 nucleotides agree with TRBD1. The source is a man aged 70 or older with acute or convalescent COVID-19. Sample: peripheral blood. The CDR3 is CATSRDTTGKAYEQYF. In nucleotides, the CDR3 is TGTGCCACCAGCAGAGACACGACAGGGAAAGCCTACGAGCAGTACTTC. The complete variable domain, with remaining parts taken from reference TRBV15 and TRBJ2-7, reads DAMVIQNPRYQVTQFGKPVTLSCSQTLNHNVMYWYQQKSSQAPKLLFHYYDKDFNNEADTPDNFQSRRPNTSFCFLDIRSPGLGDTAMYLCATSRDTTGKAYEQYFGPGTRLTVT.